Below, 18 T cell receptor beta chains from the same sample are listed, as sequenced in a study of cytomegalovirus exposure and HLA in healthy donors. The PCR contained 60 Vbeta and 13 Jbeta primers. Using immunoSEQ multiplex PCR, the repertoire was profiled, and TCRdb retains in-frame clones only, with some absent. The table shows about 180,000 clones, with approximately 80% occurring only once. Sequencing used PBMCs. The receptors were sampled from a male donor in good health and CMV-seronegative.

The chain has TRBV7-9 and TRBJ2-1; 10 nucleotides align to TRBD1. CDR1 is SEHNR and CDR2 is FQNEAQ in the germline V gene (reference sequence). J gave up 5 bases and V 5 bases, and 6 bases lay outside the gene matches. This CDR3 contains 15 residues. This CDR3 is CASSPTGGMDNEQFF. The DNA for the CDR3 is TGTGCCAGCAGCCCGACAGGGGGCATGGACAATGAGCAGTTCTTC.

The chain recombines TRBV5-4 with TRBJ2-3; 11 bases map to TRBD2. V lost 4 bases, J lost 4 bases, and 8 bases stayed unmatched. Germline-derived CDR1 and CDR2 are SGHNT and YYREEE (reference sequence). This CDR3 is 16 amino acids long. The CDR3 DNA reads as TGTGCCAGCAGCCCTAATCTAGCGGGGGGTGCAGATACGCAGTATTTT. Translation gives CASSPNLAGGADTQYF. The full variable domain, rest sourced from reference TRBV5-4 and TRBJ2-3, is ETGVTQSPTHLIKTRGQQVTLRCSSQSGHNTVSWYQQALGQGPQFIFQYYREEENGRGNFPPRFSGLQFPNYSSELNVNALELDDSALYLCASSPNLAGGADTQYFGPGTRLTVL.

The chain couples TRBV9 to TRBJ2-3; 7 bases align to TRBD1. The ends lost 4 bases at V and 0 bases at J; junction bases unmatched: 8. The CDR3 is 16 amino acids. The V gene's germline CDR1 is SGDLS and CDR2 YYNGEE. CDR3 sequence (DNA): TGTGCCAGCAGCAAAGAGGGACAGTTTAGCACAGATACGCAGTATTTT. As protein: CASSKEGQFSTDTQYF.

J is TRBJ2-7 and V is TRBV29-1, with D tentatively TRBD2 (6 bases). The germline gives CDR1 SQVTM, CDR2 ANQGSEA. CDR3 length equals 15 residues. With 4 bases removed from V and 1 base from J, the gap between germline ends came to 17 bases. The CDR3 sequence is CSVAPGLRTSYEQYF. Here the CDR3 DNA reads TGCAGCGTTGCCCCGGGACTTCGGACTTCCTACGAGCAGTACTTC.

The rearrangement links TRBV5-6 to TRBJ2-3; D gene unclear. CDR1 and CDR2 from the germline V gene are SGHDT and YYEEEE. With 2 bases removed from V and 2 bases from J, the gap between germline ends came to 6 bases. The CDR3 has 13 amino acids. The CDR3 protein is CASSLSVTDTQYF. Written as DNA, the CDR3 is TGTGCCAGCAGCTTATCCGTCACAGATACGCAGTATTTT.

The J gene is TRBJ1-1, the V gene TRBV30; D is uncertain. Germline V gene data show CDR1 as GTSNPN and CDR2 as SVGIG (reference sequence). The CDR3 is made up of 14 amino acids. Trimming cost V 0 bases and J 3 bases, with 11 bases left between them. CDR3 coding DNA: TGTGCCTGGAGTGTACGAGGGTCGGACACTGAAGCTTTCTTT. Amino acid sequence: CAWSVRGSDTEAFF.

This chain links TRBV19 with TRBJ1-5, with D possibly being TRBD1 (5 bases). The CDR3 consists of 17 residues. Between the trimmed V and J ends, which lost 2 bases and 7 bases, there was a span of 21 bases. Germline CDR1 LNHDA, CDR2 SQIVND (reference sequence). Written as DNA, the CDR3 is TGTGCCAGTAGTATAAACTCTGGGCTGGGGGGTGGACAGCCCCAGCATTTT. Protein sequence: CASSINSGLGGGQPQHF. The complete variable domain, with remaining parts taken from reference TRBV19 and TRBJ1-5, reads DGGITQSPKYLFRKEGQNVTLSCEQNLNHDAMYWYRQDPGQGLRLIYYSQIVNDFQKGDIAEGYSVSREKKESFPLTVTSAQKNPTAFYLCASSINSGLGGGQPQHFGDGTRLSIL.

CDR3 in amino acids: CASSPGGANTEAFF. CDR3 nucleotides: TGTGCCAGCTCACCGGGAGGGGCCAACACTGAAGCTTTCTTT. This sequence joins TRBV18 and TRBJ1-1; D might be TRBD1 (5 bases). The V end lost 3 bases, the J end lost 2 bases, and 10 bases lay between the germline ends. Per germline, CDR1 KGHSH and CDR2 LQKENI. CDR3 size: 14 residues.

The chain recombines TRBV28 with TRBJ1-1; D is perhaps TRBD1 (6 bases). V was pared by 5 bases and J by 7 bases, with 17 bases between. This CDR3 is built from 14 residues. The germline V gene has CDR1 MDHEN and CDR2 SYDVKM. The CDR3 DNA is TGTGCCAGCAGTCCCCAAGACAGGAGAGGTGAAGCTTTCTTT. Translation: CASSPQDRRGEAFF.

This clone has just a few counts. The chain recombines TRBV2 with TRBJ1-2; the D gene is possibly TRBD1 (5 bases). This CDR3 spans 12 amino acids. Germline V lookup: CDR1 SNHLY, CDR2 FYNNEI. The V end lost 9 bases, the J end lost 2 bases, and 10 bases lay between the germline ends. The CDR3 protein is CARAGSNYGYTF. In nucleotides, the CDR3 is TGTGCCAGGGCAGGGTCGAACTATGGCTACACCTTC. The whole variable domain, remainder taken from reference TRBV2 and TRBJ1-2, is EPEVTQTPSHQVTQMGQEVILRCVPISNHLYFYWYRQILGQKVEFLVSFYNNEISEKSEIFDDQFSVERPDGSNFTLKIRSTKLEDSAMYFCARAGSNYGYTFGSGTRLTVV.

This clone was counted only a few times. The chain carries TRBV7-2 and TRBJ1-5; no firm D call. Trimming pared 1 base from V and 3 bases from J, leaving 7 bases between. This CDR3 comprises 14 residues. Per the germline V gene, CDR1 is SGHTA and CDR2 is FQGNSA. In DNA form, the CDR3 reads TGTGCCAGCAGCTTAGACAGCATCAATCAGCCCCAGCATTTT. This sequence encodes CASSLDSINQPQHF.

V usage is TRBV15 and J usage is TRBJ1-5; 8 bases are a match to TRBD1. Losses at the gene ends were 5 bases for V and 2 bases for J; bases not matched to a gene: 8. This CDR3 is built from 16 residues. Germline-derived CDR1 and CDR2 are LNHNV and YYDKDF (reference sequence). The CDR3 DNA is TGTGCCACCAGCCGGGCGACAGGGGTAGGCAATCAGCCCCAGCATTTT. This encodes CATSRATGVGNQPQHF.

The rearrangement links TRBV4-3 to TRBJ1-4, with D unresolved. Germline V gene data show CDR1 as LGHNA and CDR2 as YSLEER. V was pared by 0 bases and J by 4 bases, with 9 bases between. This CDR3 comprises 15 residues. CDR3 residues: CASSQDPGFNEKLFF. Written as DNA, the CDR3 is TGCGCCAGCAGCCAAGATCCCGGTTTTAATGAAAAACTGTTTTTT.

This clone has a single count. The chain combines TRBV28 with TRBJ2-7; 7 positions agree with TRBD1. Germline V gives CDR1 MDHEN, CDR2 SYDVKM. V shed 2 bases and J 5 bases; nucleotides not matched to a gene: 12. CDR3 length: 16 residues. In nucleotides, the CDR3 is TGTGCCAGCAGTTTAGTCACCGACAGGGTAAAAAACGAGCAGTACTTC. Amino acid sequence: CASSLVTDRVKNEQYF.

The rearrangement links TRBV7-9 to TRBJ2-5, with a possible D match to TRBD2 (6 bases). The CDR3 is 14 residues long. Per the germline V gene, CDR1 is SEHNR and CDR2 is FQNEAQ (reference sequence). V lost 5 bases and J lost 4, with 14 bases in between. Here the CDR3 reads CASSGTPLRETQYF. CDR3 nucleotide sequence: TGTGCCAGCAGCGGGACTCCTCTGCGAGAGACCCAGTACTTC.

The V call is TRBV7-2, the J call TRBJ1-3; no clear D. Germline lookup yields CDR1 SGHTA and CDR2 FQGNSA. This CDR3 contains 12 residues. Between the trimmed V and J ends, which lost 5 bases and 3 bases, there was a span of 5 bases. CDR3 bases: TGTGCCAGCAGCCCCAATGGAAACACCATATATTTT. It codes for CASSPNGNTIYF.

This sequence joins TRBV15 and TRBJ2-5; 7 positions agree with TRBD1. The closer fit of TRBJ2-7 to the DNA end suggests the J call may be wrong. CDR3 length: 15 residues. CDR1 and CDR2 (germline): LNHNV, YYDKDF (reference sequence). In nucleotides, the CDR3 is TGTGCCACCAGCAGCGGTACGACAGGGTCCTACGAGCAGTACTTC. This translates into CATSSGTTGSYEQYF.

This sequence joins TRBV7-3 and TRBJ2-1; 9 bases map to TRBD2. Germline CDR1 reads SGHTA; CDR2 reads FQGTGA. The CDR3 runs to 16 residues. Losses at the gene ends were 0 bases for V and 9 bases for J; bases not matched to a gene: 9. The CDR3 reads CASSLTSTSGSSEQFF. CDR3 DNA sequence: TGTGCCAGCAGCTTAACGTCGACTAGCGGATCCAGTGAGCAGTTCTTC. The whole variable domain, remainder taken from reference TRBV7-3 and TRBJ2-1, is GAGVSQTPSNKVTEKGKYVELRCDPISGHTALYWYRQSLGQGPEFLIYFQGTGAADDSGLPNDRFFAVRPEGSVSTLKIQRTERGDSAVYLCASSLTSTSGSSEQFFGPGTRLTVL.